These T cell receptor beta chains were read from a single sample in a study of T cell repertoires in cytomegalovirus infection. These TCRs' antigens remain unknown. TCRdb ran MiXCR on the reads and lists one entry per CDR3 protein. The profile covers about 89,000 distinct CDR3 sequences, with 29% appearing a single time and roughly 71% taken by the ten largest. Sample: CD8+ T cells from cultured PBMCs, taken from culture after CMV antigen stimulation. Receptors were obtained from a human donor in good health (CMV status not recorded). Some clones in this sample may be carry-over from other donors' samples. Both conserved end residues are part of each CDR3. A D gene is named only where the DNA matches it firmly. The size of a clone is reported for some rows only, either as once, few or many, or as a class for expanded clones.

DNA: TGCAGCGTGACAGGGGGCTCGGCCTACGAGCAGTACTTC
CDR3: CSVTGGSAYEQYF
D: TRBD1
J: TRBJ2-7
V: TRBV29-1
size: -

DNA: TGTGCCAGCAGTTTGGGCGGGGGAAAGACCCAGTACTTC
CDR3: CASSLGGGKTQYF
D: TRBD2
J: TRBJ2-5
V: TRBV12-3/TRBV12-4
size: -

DNA: TGTGCCAGCAAGGGGTCGAATGAGCAGTTCTTC
CDR3: CASKGSNEQFF
D: -
J: TRBJ2-1
V: TRBV12-3/TRBV12-4
size: few

DNA: TGTGCCAGCAGCTTAGCAACGGGGTTCACCTACGAGCAGTACTTC
CDR3: CASSLATGFTYEQYF
D: -
J: TRBJ2-7
V: TRBV7-2
size: few

DNA: TGTGCCATCAGTGATGAGGGATCCTTAGGAAACACCATATATTTT
CDR3: CAISDEGSLGNTIYF
D: -
J: TRBJ1-3
V: TRBV10-3
size: -

DNA: TGCAGTGCCTGGGGTGGGGAAGAGACCCAGTACTTC
CDR3: CSAWGGEETQYF
D: -
J: TRBJ2-5
V: TRBV20-1
size: -

DNA: TGCAGTGCTAGTTTCGAAGGGGGCTACGAGCAGTACTTC
CDR3: CSASFEGGYEQYF
D: -
J: TRBJ2-7
V: TRBV20-1
size: -

DNA: TGCGCCAGCAGCCGAGGACAGGCCGCCTACGAGCAGTACTTC
CDR3: CASSRGQAAYEQYF
D: TRBD1
J: TRBJ2-7
V: TRBV5-1
size: -

DNA: TGTGCCAGCAGCCCTTCACAGGGAGCCTACGAGCAGTACTTC
CDR3: CASSPSQGAYEQYF
D: -
J: TRBJ2-7
V: TRBV7-3
size: few

DNA: TGTGCCAGCGGCCGGCTCACAGATACGCAGTATTTT
CDR3: CASGRLTDTQYF
D: -
J: TRBJ2-3
V: TRBV28
size: -

DNA: TGCGCCAGCAGCCAAGAATCGTTTGCTTCCTACGAGCAGTACTTC
CDR3: CASSQESFASYEQYF
D: -
J: TRBJ2-7
V: TRBV4-1
size: -

DNA: TGTGCCAGCAGCCGGGCGCAGGGGGGCACCTACGAGCAGTACTTC
CDR3: CASSRAQGGTYEQYF
D: -
J: TRBJ2-7
V: TRBV28
size: -

DNA: TGTGCCAGCAGCTTAAACGCCGCGGGGGGGGCGCTGGGAGAAAAACTGTTTTTT
CDR3: CASSLNAAGGALGEKLFF
D: -
J: TRBJ1-4
V: TRBV7-2
size: many

DNA: TGTGCCAGCAGTCCCACCAGATTGGGCACAGATACGCAGTATTTT
CDR3: CASSPTRLGTDTQYF
D: -
J: TRBJ2-3
V: TRBV12-3/TRBV12-4
size: many

DNA: TGCGCCAGCTCACCCTGGACGGGGGGTAATGAAAAACTGTTTTTT
CDR3: CASSPWTGGNEKLFF
D: -
J: TRBJ1-4
V: TRBV5-1
size: -

DNA: TGTGCCAGCAGGGATCTAGCGGGGGGGGGTACTGAGCAGTTCTTC
CDR3: CASRDLAGGGTEQFF
D: TRBD2
J: TRBJ2-1
V: TRBV12-3/TRBV12-4
size: many

DNA: TGTGCCAGCAGCCCCCGGGACAGGGGTCTTAACACTGAAGCTTTCTTT
CDR3: CASSPRDRGLNTEAFF
D: TRBD1
J: TRBJ1-1
V: TRBV7-9
size: -

DNA: TGTGCCAGCAGCCGTCGGACAGGGGGTACAGATACGCAGTATTTT
CDR3: CASSRRTGGTDTQYF
D: TRBD1
J: TRBJ2-3
V: TRBV7-9
size: few

DNA: TGTGCCACCAGTGATTCGGGCAGGGTCAAGTACGAGCAGTACTTC
CDR3: CATSDSGRVKYEQYF
D: -
J: TRBJ2-7
V: TRBV24-1
size: -

DNA: TGTGCCAGCAGTGAAGGGCTCCCGCTGGGCACAGATACGCAGTATTTT
CDR3: CASSEGLPLGTDTQYF
D: -
J: TRBJ2-3
V: TRBV25-1
size: -

DNA: TGTGCCAGCAGCTCTAGCATCTGGGACAGCCTAAAACGCTACGAGCAGTACTTC
CDR3: CASSSSIWDSLKRYEQYF
D: TRBD1
J: TRBJ2-7
V: TRBV7-2
size: many

DNA: TGTGCCAGCAGCCAAGTACAGGGTATCGATCAGCCCCAGCATTTT
CDR3: CASSQVQGIDQPQHF
D: -
J: TRBJ1-5
V: TRBV4-2
size: many

DNA: TGTGCCAGCAGTGAAGACAGGGAGAGGAATGGCTACACCTTC
CDR3: CASSEDRERNGYTF
D: TRBD1
J: TRBJ1-2
V: TRBV25-1
size: few

DNA: TGTGCCAGCAGCTTAGTGGCGGGTGGTAATGAGCAGTTCTTC
CDR3: CASSLVAGGNEQFF
D: -
J: TRBJ2-1
V: TRBV7-9
size: -

DNA: TGTGCCAGCAGTGTACAGGTTACCACTGAAGCTTTCTTT
CDR3: CASSVQVTTEAFF
D: -
J: TRBJ1-1
V: TRBV27
size: few

DNA: TGTGCCAGCAGCCCACGGGAATATGAGCAGTTCTTC
CDR3: CASSPREYEQFF
D: -
J: TRBJ2-1
V: TRBV7-2
size: many

DNA: TGTGCCATCGGGCAGGGGTATGGCTACACCTTC
CDR3: CAIGQGYGYTF
D: -
J: TRBJ1-2
V: TRBV10-3
size: many

DNA: TGTGCCTGGGACGGCAACACTGAAGCTTTCTTT
CDR3: CAWDGNTEAFF
D: -
J: TRBJ1-1
V: TRBV30
size: -

DNA: TGTGCCAGCCGAGGGGAGGGGACCTACAATGAGCAGTTCTTC
CDR3: CASRGEGTYNEQFF
D: TRBD2
J: TRBJ2-1
V: TRBV7-8
size: many

DNA: TGTGCCAGCAGTTCAGTCAATTCACCCCTCCACTTT
CDR3: CASSSVNSPLHF
D: -
J: TRBJ1-6
V: TRBV27
size: -

DNA: TGTGCCAGCAGCGTAGGAAACGGGGGGAGCGATGAGCAGTTCTTC
CDR3: CASSVGNGGSDEQFF
D: TRBD2
J: TRBJ2-1
V: TRBV9
size: few

DNA: TGTGCCAGCAGTCCCCAGGGGGGCGGCCAGCCCCAGCATTTT
CDR3: CASSPQGGGQPQHF
D: TRBD1
J: TRBJ1-5
V: TRBV2
size: many

DNA: TGTGCCACCAGCGGATCCGGGACTACCCCCTCCTACGAGCAGTACTTC
CDR3: CATSGSGTTPSYEQYF
D: TRBD2
J: TRBJ2-7
V: TRBV15
size: few

DNA: TGTGCCACCAGTGATCCTCGGGGGGCTAACCAAGAGACCCAGTACTTC
CDR3: CATSDPRGANQETQYF
D: -
J: TRBJ2-5
V: TRBV24-1
size: few

DNA: TGTGCCAGCAGCTTAGGCACAGGGGATCAAGCAGATACGCAGTATTTT
CDR3: CASSLGTGDQADTQYF
D: TRBD1
J: TRBJ2-3
V: TRBV7-9
size: many

DNA: TGTGCCAGCAGCCCCCCCCCTAAAGATACGCAGTATTTT
CDR3: CASSPPPKDTQYF
D: -
J: TRBJ2-3
V: TRBV7-2
size: -

DNA: TGTGCCAGCATTCCCCAGCTCTACACCTTC
CDR3: CASIPQLYTF
D: -
J: TRBJ1-2
V: TRBV7-9
size: few

DNA: TGTGCCAGCAGTTCCGACAGCACCGGGGAGCTGTTTTTT
CDR3: CASSSDSTGELFF
D: -
J: TRBJ2-2
V: TRBV27
size: once

DNA: TGTGCCAGCAGCCCAGTCCGCGGGTACCAAGAGACCCAGTACTTC
CDR3: CASSPVRGYQETQYF
D: -
J: TRBJ2-5
V: TRBV7-2
size: many

DNA: TGTGCCAGCAGCCCAGACCTCTTAAGGGGGGCAATGAGCTCCTACGAGCAGTACTTC
CDR3: CASSPDLLRGAMSSYEQYF
D: -
J: TRBJ2-7
V: TRBV7-2
size: -